This T cell receptor beta chain emerged from a study of identical twins. From the 5' RACE reads, TCRdb called clonotypes with MiXCR, one entry per CDR3 protein. The sample holds under 300,000 distinct CDR3 sequences; roughly 8.7% are singletons and the top ten take less than 4%. The table lists this clonotype with many counts. Its antigen remains unidentified. Study-level findings and limits: Beta out-of-frame sequences displayed a weaker excess of sharing between twins. With abundant cord blood beta clonotypes, insertions were fewer; memory repertoires showed no such pattern. Instead of following the same donors, the conclusions were based on cross-sectional statistical analysis.

The V and J ends lost 5 bases and 6 bases, in that order; junction bases with no gene match: 22. Germline lookup yields CDR1 LGHNA and CDR2 YNFKEQ. The CDR3 consists of 19 residues. The same sample was also studied in work on yellow fever vaccine responses in identical twins. That report adds: Among the twins, the vaccine T cell response reportedly seemed partly convergent and partly personalized.

The chain employs TRBV4-2 and TRBJ2-1; 7 nucleotides match TRBD2. The sequence derives from a woman aged 18 to 35 in good health. The sequencing input was CD8+ T cells sorted from blood. CDR3 DNA sequence: TGTGCCAGCAGCATCGGGACTAAAGTAGTAGGTGGTCCGTCCAATGAGCAGTTCTTC. Its protein product is CASSIGTKVVGGPSNEQFF.